This passage covers 25 T cell receptor beta chains from one sample sequenced in a study of blood T cell repertoires in COVID-19. Using immunoSEQ multiplex PCR, the repertoire was profiled, and TCRdb retains in-frame clones only, with some absent. The sample has roughly 300,000 clones, about nine tenths seen once. The sample comprised PBMCs or T cells enriched from blood (not recorded which). These TCRs come from a woman aged 18-35 years who had recovered from COVID-19.

This chain joins TRBV5-1 and TRBJ2-3; 7 bases match TRBD1. CDR1 SGHRS and CDR2 YFSETQ come from the germline V gene. The CDR3 is 16 amino acids. J was trimmed by 5 bases and V by 2 bases; bases with no gene match: 11. The CDR3 DNA sequence: TGCGCCAGCAGCTTCCAGGGGGACCGCTGGGGAGATACGCAGTATTTT. Protein sequence: CASSFQGDRWGDTQYF.

The chain recombines TRBV7-9 with TRBJ1-2; D remains unclear. The CDR3 runs 13 residues. The germline CDR1 and CDR2 sequences are SEHNR and FQNEAQ (reference sequence). V was pared by 2 bases and J by 3 bases, with 7 bases between. CDR3 sequence (DNA): TGTGCCAGCAGCTTACGGCAGGACTATGGCTACACCTTC. Its protein is CASSLRQDYGYTF.

This chain uses TRBV11-2 with TRBJ1-1; tentative D call: TRBD1 (6 bases). Trimming cost V 5 bases and J 2 bases, with 12 bases left between them. The CDR3 is 14 residues long. Germline-derived CDR1 and CDR2 are SGHAT and FQNNGV. Written as DNA, the CDR3 is TGTGCCAGCAGCCTCAGGACAGTCAACACTGAAGCTTTCTTT. It is translated as CASSLRTVNTEAFF. Supplemented by reference TRBV11-2 and TRBJ1-1, the full variable domain reads EAGVAQSPRYKIIEKRQSVAFWCNPISGHATLYWYQQILGQGPKLLIQFQNNGVVDDSQLPKDRFSAERLKGVDSTLKIQPAKLEDSAVYLCASSLRTVNTEAFFGQGTRLTVV.

This chain links TRBV28 with TRBJ1-4; TRBD1 matches at 8 bases. V was pared by 5 bases and J by 4 bases, with 9 bases of the junction left unmatched. The V gene's germline CDR1 is MDHEN and CDR2 SYDVKM. CDR3 length: 16 residues. The CDR3 loop reads CASSNQGAVNNEKLFF. The CDR3, as DNA: TGTGCCAGCAGTAACCAGGGGGCAGTGAATAATGAAAAACTGTTTTTT.

The chain recombines TRBV7-2 with TRBJ2-5; 9 positions agree with TRBD1. The ends lost 2 bases at V and 3 bases at J; junction bases unmatched: 1. This CDR3 region has 14 residues. Per the germline V gene, CDR1 is SGHTA and CDR2 is FQGNSA. CDR3 protein: CASSLRQGEETQYF. The CDR3 nucleotides read TGTGCCAGCAGCTTAAGACAGGGGGAAGAGACCCAGTACTTC.

This sequence joins TRBV14 and TRBJ1-2; D might be TRBD1 (5 bases). V was clipped by 1 base and J by 2 bases, with 11 bases between them. CDR1 SGHDN and CDR2 FVKESK come from the germline V gene. The CDR3 loop spans 15 amino acids. The CDR3 loop reads CASSQGETENYGYTF. CDR3 sequence (DNA): TGTGCCAGCAGCCAAGGTGAGACAGAAAACTATGGCTACACCTTC.

This clone was seen many times. This sample includes further DNA sequences coding for the same CDR3. The chain combines TRBV2 with TRBJ1-1; 8 positions match TRBD1. Germline V CDR1 and CDR2: SNHLY, FYNNEI. Unmatched junction bases numbered 4, after V lost 6 bases and J lost 4 bases. The CDR3 consists of 13 residues. Written as DNA, the CDR3 is TGTGCCAGCAGCGATGGACAGGGCACTGAAGCTTTCTTT. This codes for CASSDGQGTEAFF.

The chain carries TRBV24-1 and TRBJ2-3, with 7 bases fitting TRBD1. The CDR3 is 18 residues long. V lost 5 bases, J lost 0 bases, and 13 bases stayed unmatched. Germline CDR1 KGHDR, CDR2 SFDVKD. The CDR3 DNA follows: TGTGCCACCAGTGGTACCACAGGGGCCCTGCCTAGCACAGATACGCAGTATTTT. Protein: CATSGTTGALPSTDTQYF.

The chain is built from TRBV19 and TRBJ1-2; no reliable D call. The germline V and J ends were trimmed by 4 bases and 3 bases, with 6 bases remaining between them. The length of the CDR3 is 12 residues. Looked up from germline, CDR1 is LNHDA and CDR2 is SQIVND (reference sequence). The CDR3 spells CASSTDYYGYTF. For the CDR3, the DNA is TGTGCCAGTAGTACTGACTACTATGGCTACACCTTC.

As concerns this clone: Other DNA sequences within the sample encode an identical CDR3. The chain combines TRBV10-2 with TRBJ2-3, with 10 bases aligning to TRBD2. The CDR3 has 15 amino acids. Germline CDR1 WSHSY, CDR2 SAAADI. The J segment lost 4 bases and the V segment lost 0 bases, leaving 1 base of the junction unmatched. The CDR3 region has the DNA TGCGCCAGCAGTGAGTCAGCGGGGGGGCCAGATACGCAGTATTTT. As protein: CASSESAGGPDTQYF.

A few counts support this clone. This likely reflects a read error, since a far larger clone is one base away. Other DNA variants within this sample encode the same CDR3. This chain uses TRBV6-5 with TRBJ1-1; 8 bases fit TRBD1. The trim removed 6 bases at V and 4 bases at J, leaving 4 bases unmatched. Germline assignment: CDR1 MNHEY and CDR2 SVGAGI. The CDR3 sequence is 13 residues long. For the CDR3, the DNA is TGTGCCAGCAGATCAACAGGGGGCACTGAAGCTTTCTTT. It encodes CASRSTGGTEAFF.

This sequence joins TRBV28 and TRBJ2-7, with D maybe TRBD2 (5 bases). Germline CDR1 MDHEN, CDR2 SYDVKM. V shed 6 bases and J shed 0 bases, with 9 bases lying between them. The CDR3 spans 13 residues. The CDR3 nucleotides are TGTGCCAGCAGGGAGGCTAGCTCCTACGAGCAGTACTTC. This encodes CASREASSYEQYF.

The chain uses TRBV30 and TRBJ1-4; TRBD1 might be the D (6 bases). Germline V gene lookup returns CDR1 GTSNPN and CDR2 SVGIG (reference sequence). This CDR3 region has 14 residues. V was trimmed by 7 bases and J by 3 bases, leaving 15 bases between them. CDR3 in amino acids: CASRQEEPNEKLFF. In DNA form, the CDR3 reads TGTGCCTCCCGACAGGAGGAACCTAATGAAAAACTGTTTTTT.

The chain is built from TRBV9 and TRBJ1-1; maybe TRBD1 (6 bases). V lost 3 bases and J 0 bases, leaving 21 bases between the germline ends. Germline V gene sequence: CDR1 SGDLS, CDR2 YYNGEE. The CDR3 is made up of 18 amino acids. CDR3 loop: CASSARTLPGGMNTEAFF. For the CDR3, the DNA is TGTGCCAGCAGCGCCCGGACACTACCGGGGGGCATGAACACTGAAGCTTTCTTT.

The J gene is TRBJ2-2, the V gene TRBV11-2; possible D gene TRBD1, 6 bases. Per germline, CDR1 SGHAT and CDR2 FQNNGV. V gave up 5 bases and J gave up 5 bases, with 27 bases separating them. The CDR3 contains 19 residues. The CDR3 nucleotides are TGTGCCAGCAGCCAAATCCGGGACGAGACAGGCGGCGGTACCGGGGAGCTGTTTTTT. Amino acid sequence: CASSQIRDETGGGTGELFF.

The chain recombines TRBV6-5 with TRBJ1-1, with D hard to call. The CDR3 contains 15 residues. V lost 5 bases and J lost 3, with 16 bases in between. Looked up from germline, CDR1 is MNHEY and CDR2 is SVGAGI. The CDR3 is CASSSRHNWDTEAFF. CDR3 coding DNA: TGTGCCAGCAGTAGTAGACACAACTGGGACACTGAAGCTTTCTTT.

The gene calls are TRBV10-3 and TRBJ2-1, with 11 positions matching TRBD1. The CDR3 spans 13 residues. J was trimmed by 8 bases and V by 4 bases; bases with no gene match: 1. Germline V gives CDR1 ENHRY, CDR2 SYGVKD. The DNA for the CDR3 is TGTGCCATCAGTGGGGGACAGGGGGATGAGCAGTTCTTC. Protein sequence: CAISGGQGDEQFF.

V and J are TRBV29-1 and TRBJ1-5; TRBD1 might be the D (6 bases). Germline V gene lookup returns CDR1 SQVTM and CDR2 ANQGSEA. This CDR3 has 10 residues. The germline V and J ends were trimmed by 6 bases and 15 bases, with 15 bases remaining between them. Here the CDR3 DNA reads TGCAGCGTGAAATGGACAGTGAGGCATTTT. As protein: CSVKWTVRHF.

The V and J genes are TRBV24-1 and TRBJ2-1, with 8 bases fitting TRBD2. The CDR3 runs to 16 residues. Germline V gives CDR1 KGHDR, CDR2 SFDVKD. J was trimmed by 4 bases and V by 6 bases; bases with no gene match: 10. CDR3 coding DNA: TGTGCCACCAGTTCCCGCGGGACTAGTCTGTACAATGAGCAGTTCTTC. It translates to CATSSRGTSLYNEQFF.

The chain has TRBV7-8 and TRBJ1-5, with a tentative D call TRBD1 (6 bases). Germline lookup yields CDR1 SGHVS and CDR2 FQNEAQ. The CDR3 spans 14 residues. V lost 1 base to trimming and J lost 9 bases, with 13 bases between them. CDR3 DNA: TGTGCCAGCAGCTTAGGCAGGGGCCGTGGGCCCCAGCATTTT. It yields the protein CASSLGRGRGPQHF.

This clone occurred once. The chain combines TRBV2 with TRBJ2-1, with 8 bases matching TRBD2. The CDR3 is made up of 15 amino acids. Germline CDR1 and CDR2: SNHLY and FYNNEI. The junction had 4 bases not matched to a gene; V was cut back by 3 bases and J by 3 bases. CDR3 in amino acids: CASSEVAGRYNEQFF. For the CDR3, the DNA is TGTGCCAGCAGTGAGGTAGCGGGACGCTACAATGAGCAGTTCTTC.

The genes are TRBV3-1 (or the pseudogene TRBV3-2) and TRBJ2-7; no firm D call. The CDR3 spans 11 residues. Germline loops: CDR1 LGHDT, CDR2 YNNKEL (reference sequence). Trimming removed 3 bases from V and 5 bases from J, with 5 bases in between. The CDR3: CASSHRDEQYF. CDR3 sequence (DNA): TGTGCCAGCAGCCACCGGGACGAGCAGTACTTC.

V and J are TRBV6-2 or TRBV6-3 and TRBJ1-3; D not resolved. The germline V gene encodes CDR1 MNHEY and CDR2 SVGEGT. This CDR3 is 15 amino acids long. Trimming stripped 2 bases from V and 4 bases from J, with 12 bases between. CDR3 sequence: CASSYGPGGGNTIYF. The DNA of the CDR3 is TGTGCCAGCAGTTACGGACCCGGAGGAGGAAACACCATATATTTT.

The chain joins TRBV2 to TRBJ1-2; D may be TRBD1 (6 bases). Deletions cut 3 bases from V and 4 bases from J, with 15 bases between. Per the germline V gene, CDR1 is SNHLY and CDR2 is FYNNEI. The CDR3 runs 15 residues. The CDR3 coding sequence is TGTGCCAGCAGTGAGGGCAGGGGTATCAGCTATGGCTACACCTTC. This sequence encodes CASSEGRGISYGYTF.

In this sample, this clone turned up once. This chain links TRBV3-1 (or the pseudogene TRBV3-2) with TRBJ2-3; possibly TRBD2 for D (6 bases). In germline, CDR1 is LGHDT, CDR2 YNNKEL (reference sequence). Trimming took off 0 bases at V and 8 bases at J, with 12 bases between the two ends. The CDR3 loop spans 14 amino acids. The CDR3 DNA reads TGTGCCAGCAGCCAAGATTCGGGGGAGAGTACGCAGTATTTT. It specifies CASSQDSGESTQYF.